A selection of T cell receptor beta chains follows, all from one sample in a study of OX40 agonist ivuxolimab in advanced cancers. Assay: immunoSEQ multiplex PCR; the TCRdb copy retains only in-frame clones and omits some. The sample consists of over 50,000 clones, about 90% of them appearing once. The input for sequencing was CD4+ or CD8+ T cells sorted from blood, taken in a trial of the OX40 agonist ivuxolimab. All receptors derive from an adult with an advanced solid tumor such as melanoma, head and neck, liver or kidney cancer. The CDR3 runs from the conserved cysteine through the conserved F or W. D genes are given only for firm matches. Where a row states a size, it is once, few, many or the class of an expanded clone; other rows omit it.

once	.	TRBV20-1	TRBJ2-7	CSARGSLEQYF	TGCAGTGCTAGGGGTTCGTTGGAGCAGTACTTC
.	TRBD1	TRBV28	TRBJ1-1	CASSLIRDRVNTEAFF	TGTGCCAGCAGTCTTATAAGGGACAGGGTGAACACTGAAGCTTTCTTT
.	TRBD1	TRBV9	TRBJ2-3	CASSARGRTSDTQYF	TGTGCCAGCAGCGCGAGGGGGCGGACCTCGGATACGCAGTATTTT
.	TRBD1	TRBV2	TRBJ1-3	CASSAGQGGGGNTIYF	TGTGCCAGCAGTGCCGGACAGGGAGGAGGTGGAAACACCATATATTTT
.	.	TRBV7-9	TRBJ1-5	CASSASGGGIAQPQHF	TGTGCCAGCAGCGCTAGTGGTGGGGGCATAGCTCAGCCCCAGCATTTT
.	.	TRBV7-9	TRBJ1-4	CASSSRDTGYSNEKLFF	TGTGCCAGCAGTTCCCGGGACACGGGGTATTCTAATGAAAAACTGTTTTTT
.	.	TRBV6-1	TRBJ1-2	CASSEARPNSNYGYTF	TGTGCCAGCAGTGAAGCGCGACCGAATTCTAACTATGGCTACACCTTC
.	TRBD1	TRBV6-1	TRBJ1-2	CASSEPGGYGYTF	TGTGCCAGCAGTGAACCAGGGGGCTATGGCTACACCTTC
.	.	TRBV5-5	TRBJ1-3	CASSSGTLGNTIYF	TGTGCCAGCAGCTCCGGGACATTAGGAAACACCATATATTTT
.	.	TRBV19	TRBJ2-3	CASSKLQASGADTQYF	TGTGCCAGTAGTAAGTTACAGGCCTCCGGCGCAGATACGCAGTATTTT
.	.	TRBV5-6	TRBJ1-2	CASSPTDRPNYGYTF	TGTGCCAGCAGCCCCACAGATAGGCCTAACTATGGCTACACCTTC
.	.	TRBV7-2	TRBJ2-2	CASSLWSSGGELFF	TGTGCCAGCAGCTTATGGTCCTCGGGCGGGGAGCTGTTTTTT
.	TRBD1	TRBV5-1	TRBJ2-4	CASSFDRGNIQYF	TGCGCCAGCAGCTTCGACAGGGGAAACATTCAGTACTTC
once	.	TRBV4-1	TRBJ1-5	CASSPPGYSNQPQHF	TGCGCCAGCAGCCCGCCGGGATATAGCAATCAGCCCCAGCATTTT
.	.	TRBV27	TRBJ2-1	CASSSGLNYINEQFF	TGTGCCAGCAGTTCTGGTCTAAACTATATCAATGAGCAGTTCTTC
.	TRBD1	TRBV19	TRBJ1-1	CASSKQGLSNTEAFF	TGTGCCAGTTCCAAACAGGGGCTATCGAACACTGAAGCTTTCTTT
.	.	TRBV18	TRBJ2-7	CASSRESRMIYEQYF	TGTGCCAGCTCACGCGAAAGCCGGATGATCTACGAGCAGTACTTC
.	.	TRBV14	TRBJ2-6	CASSLGNYVSGANVLTF	TGTGCCAGCAGCCTGGGGAATTACGTATCTGGGGCCAACGTCCTGACTTTC
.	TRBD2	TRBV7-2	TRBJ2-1	CASSLWETSGSYNEQFF	TGTGCCAGCAGCTTATGGGAGACTAGCGGATCTTACAATGAGCAGTTCTTC
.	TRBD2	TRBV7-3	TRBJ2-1	CASSRGLAEVSEQFF	TGTGCCAGCAGCCGTGGGCTAGCGGAGGTGAGTGAGCAGTTCTTC
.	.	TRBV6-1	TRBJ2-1	CASSDLLGAARLVRDNEQFF	TGTGCCAGCAGTGACCTACTCGGGGCAGCCCGACTAGTTAGGGACAATGAGCAGTTCTTC
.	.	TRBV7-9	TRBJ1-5	CASSLGQDQPQHF	TGTGCCAGCAGCTTAGGCCAGGATCAGCCCCAGCATTTT
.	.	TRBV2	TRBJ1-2	CASSQGLSLGYGYTF	TGTGCCAGCAGCCAGGGGTTATCATTGGGCTATGGCTACACCTTC
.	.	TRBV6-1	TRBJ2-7	CASSDTVLAHEQYF	TGTGCCAGCAGTGATACCGTTTTGGCCCACGAGCAGTACTTC
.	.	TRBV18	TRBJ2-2	CASSPAQGAGELFF	TGTGCCAGCTCACCAGCGCAAGGGGCCGGGGAGCTGTTTTTT
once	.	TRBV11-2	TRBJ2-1	CASSLAGGNNEQFF	TGTGCCAGCAGCTTAGCAGGGGGGAACAATGAGCAGTTCTTC
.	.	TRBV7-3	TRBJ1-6	CASSLDSSYNSPLHF	TGTGCCAGCAGCTTAGATAGCAGCTATAATTCACCCCTCCACTTT
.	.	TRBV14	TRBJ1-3	CASSQGWGVGVTAGNTIYF	TGTGCCAGCAGCCAAGGTTGGGGTGTCGGGGTCACGGCTGGAAACACCATATATTTT
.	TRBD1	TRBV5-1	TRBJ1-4	CASSPGDRGTTEKLFF	TGCGCCAGCAGCCCTGGAGACAGGGGGACTACAGAAAAACTGTTTTTT
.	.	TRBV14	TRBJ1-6	CASSQVGGNSPLHF	TGTGCCAGCAGCCAAGTGGGTGGCAATTCACCCCTCCACTTT
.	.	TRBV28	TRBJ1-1	CASSSYTSAEAFF	TGTGCCAGCAGTTCGTATACTAGCGCTGAAGCTTTCTTT
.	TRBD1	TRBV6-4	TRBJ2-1	CASSDSGQGFYEQFF	TGTGCCAGCAGTGACTCAGGACAGGGGTTTTACGAGCAGTTCTTC